This T cell receptor (beta chain) originates from a study of OX40 agonist ivuxolimab in advanced cancers. The study's findings and limits: Doses of 0.1 to 3.0 mg/kg were accompanied by clonal expansion of CD4+ and CD8+ blood T cells by week 6. Also showing low normalized T-cell clonal expansion were some of the nonresponders.

J was trimmed by 6 bases and V by 6 bases; bases with no gene match: 11. Per germline, CDR1 MNHEY and CDR2 SVGAGI. The CDR3 covers 15 residues. TCRdb keeps only in-frame clones here, not all; method: immunoSEQ multiplex PCR. The data show 55,000 to 80,000 clones, around nine tenths seen once. Turning to this clone: The antigen remains undetermined.

Researchers took blood at baseline, on cycle 4 day 1, and on cycle 7 day 1. The material sequenced was CD4+ or CD8+ T cells sorted from blood, taken in a trial of the OX40 agonist ivuxolimab. This sequence originates from an adult with an advanced solid tumor such as melanoma, head and neck, liver or kidney cancer. The chain links TRBV6-5 to TRBJ2-7; 10 nucleotides align to TRBD1. CDR3 residues: CASSDTWDRGSEQYF. CDR3 bases: TGTGCCAGCAGCGACACCTGGGACAGGGGTAGCGAGCAGTACTTC.